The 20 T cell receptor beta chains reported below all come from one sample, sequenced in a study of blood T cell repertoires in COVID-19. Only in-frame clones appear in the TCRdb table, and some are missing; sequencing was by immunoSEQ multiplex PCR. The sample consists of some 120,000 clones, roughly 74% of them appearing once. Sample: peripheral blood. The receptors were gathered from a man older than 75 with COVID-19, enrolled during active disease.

The CDR3 spells CASSGWTGGLRDEQYF. As DNA, the CDR3 is TGTGCCAGCAGTGGCTGGACAGGGGGTCTTAGGGACGAGCAGTACTTC. This sequence joins TRBV6-1 and TRBJ2-7; 10 nucleotides line up with TRBD1. In germline, CDR1 is MNHNS, CDR2 SASEGT. CDR3 length equals 16 residues. The trim removed 4 bases at V and 5 bases at J, leaving 11 bases unmatched.

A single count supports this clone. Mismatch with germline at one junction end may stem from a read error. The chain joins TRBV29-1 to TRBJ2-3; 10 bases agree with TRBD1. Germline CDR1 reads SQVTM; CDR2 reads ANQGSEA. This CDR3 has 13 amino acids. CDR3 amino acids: CSVEGQGGDTQYF. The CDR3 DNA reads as TGCAGCGTCGAAGGACAGGGGGGAGATACGCAGTATTTT.

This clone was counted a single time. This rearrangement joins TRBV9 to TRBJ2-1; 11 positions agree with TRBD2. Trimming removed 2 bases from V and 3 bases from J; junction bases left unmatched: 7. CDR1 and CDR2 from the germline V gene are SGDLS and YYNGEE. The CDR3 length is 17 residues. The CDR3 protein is CASSVRAGTSGYNEQFF. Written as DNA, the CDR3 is TGTGCCAGCAGCGTCCGCGCCGGGACTAGCGGCTACAATGAGCAGTTCTTC.

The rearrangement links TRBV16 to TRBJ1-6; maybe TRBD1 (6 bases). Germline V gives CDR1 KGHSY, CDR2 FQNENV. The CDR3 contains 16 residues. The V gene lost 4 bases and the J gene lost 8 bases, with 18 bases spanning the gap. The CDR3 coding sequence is TGTGCCAGCAGCCGCCGGGGGGGGGCCAGTGATTCACCCCTCCACTTT. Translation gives CASSRRGGASDSPLHF.

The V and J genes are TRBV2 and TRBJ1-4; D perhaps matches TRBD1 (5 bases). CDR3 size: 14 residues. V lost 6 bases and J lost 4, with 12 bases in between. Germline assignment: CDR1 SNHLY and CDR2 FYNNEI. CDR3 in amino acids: CASSAGDSNEKLFF. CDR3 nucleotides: TGTGCCAGCAGCGCCGGCGACAGTAATGAAAAACTGTTTTTT. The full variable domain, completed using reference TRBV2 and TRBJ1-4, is EPEVTQTPSHQVTQMGQEVILRCVPISNHLYFYWYRQILGQKVEFLVSFYNNEISEKSEIFDDQFSVERPDGSNFTLKIRSTKLEDSAMYFCASSAGDSNEKLFFGSGTQLSVL.

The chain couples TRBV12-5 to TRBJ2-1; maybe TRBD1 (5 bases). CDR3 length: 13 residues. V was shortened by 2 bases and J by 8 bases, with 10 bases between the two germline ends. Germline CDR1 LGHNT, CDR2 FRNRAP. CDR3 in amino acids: CASGLSLGHEQFF. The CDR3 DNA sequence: TGTGCTAGTGGTTTGTCACTGGGGCATGAGCAGTTCTTC.

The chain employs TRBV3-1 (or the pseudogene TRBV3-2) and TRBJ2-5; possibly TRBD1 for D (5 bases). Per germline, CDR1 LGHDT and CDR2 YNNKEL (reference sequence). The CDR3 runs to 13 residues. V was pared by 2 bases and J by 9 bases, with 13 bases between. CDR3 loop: CASSQIVREAQYF. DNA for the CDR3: TGTGCCAGCAGCCAAATTGTCAGGGAAGCCCAGTACTTC.

CDR3 in amino acids: CASTPSAGTSTDTQYF. The DNA for the CDR3 is TGTGCCAGCACCCCGTCGGCAGGGACTAGCACAGATACGCAGTATTTT. The chain links TRBV7-9 to TRBJ2-3, with D possibly matching TRBD2 (6 bases). Germline-derived CDR1 and CDR2 are SEHNR and FQNEAQ (reference sequence). The germline V and J ends were trimmed by 7 bases and 0 bases, with 17 bases remaining between them. The CDR3 loop spans 16 amino acids.

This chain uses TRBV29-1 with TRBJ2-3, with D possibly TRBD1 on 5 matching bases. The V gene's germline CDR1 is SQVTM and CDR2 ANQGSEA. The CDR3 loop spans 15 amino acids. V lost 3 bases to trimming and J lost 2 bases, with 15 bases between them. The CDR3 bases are TGCAGCGTTGATGGGTCGGCAGGGTCCACAGATACGCAGTATTTT. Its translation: CSVDGSAGSTDTQYF.

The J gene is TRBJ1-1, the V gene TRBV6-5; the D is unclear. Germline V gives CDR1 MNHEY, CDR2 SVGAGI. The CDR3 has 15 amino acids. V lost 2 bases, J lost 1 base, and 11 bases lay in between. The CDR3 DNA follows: TGTGCCAGCAGTTACGGGCTGGGGAGGAACACTGAAGCTTTCTTT. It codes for CASSYGLGRNTEAFF.

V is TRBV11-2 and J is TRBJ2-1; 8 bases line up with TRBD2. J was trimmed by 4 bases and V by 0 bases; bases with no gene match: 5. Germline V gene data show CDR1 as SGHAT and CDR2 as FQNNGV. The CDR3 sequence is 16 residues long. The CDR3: CASSLEELAVYNEQFF. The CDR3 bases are TGTGCCAGCAGCTTAGAAGAACTAGCGGTGTACAATGAGCAGTTCTTC.

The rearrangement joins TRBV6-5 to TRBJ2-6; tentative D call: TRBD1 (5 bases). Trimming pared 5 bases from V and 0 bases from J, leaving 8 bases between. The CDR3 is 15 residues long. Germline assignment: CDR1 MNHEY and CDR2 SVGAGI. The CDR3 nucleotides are TGTGCCAGCAGTAGACAGAGCTCTGGGGCCAACGTCCTGACTTTC. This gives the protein CASSRQSSGANVLTF.

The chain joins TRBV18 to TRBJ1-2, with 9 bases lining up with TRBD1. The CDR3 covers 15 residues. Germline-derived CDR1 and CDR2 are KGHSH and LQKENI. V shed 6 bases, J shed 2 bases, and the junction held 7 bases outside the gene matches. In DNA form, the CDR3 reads TGTGCCAGCTCCCGCTCCGGGACAGGGAACTATGGCTACACCTTC. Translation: CASSRSGTGNYGYTF.

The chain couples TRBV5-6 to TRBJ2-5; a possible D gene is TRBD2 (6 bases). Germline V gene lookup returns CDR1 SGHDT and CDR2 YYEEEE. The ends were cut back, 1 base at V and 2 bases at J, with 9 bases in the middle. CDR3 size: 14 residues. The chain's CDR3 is CASSLRGIQETQYF. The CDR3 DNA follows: TGTGCCAGCAGCTTGCGGGGGATTCAAGAGACCCAGTACTTC. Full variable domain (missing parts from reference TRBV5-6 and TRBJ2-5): DAGVTQSPTHLIKTRGQQVTLRCSPKSGHDTVSWYQQALGQGPQFIFQYYEEEERQRGNFPDRFSGHQFPNYSSELNVNALLLGDSALYLCASSLRGIQETQYFGPGTRLLVL.

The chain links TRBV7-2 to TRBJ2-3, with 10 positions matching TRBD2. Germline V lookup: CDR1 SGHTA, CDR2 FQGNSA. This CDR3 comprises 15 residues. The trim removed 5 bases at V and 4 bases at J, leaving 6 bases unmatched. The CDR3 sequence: CASSNLAGVPDTQYF. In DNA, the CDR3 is TGTGCCAGCAGCAACCTAGCGGGAGTCCCAGATACGCAGTATTTT.

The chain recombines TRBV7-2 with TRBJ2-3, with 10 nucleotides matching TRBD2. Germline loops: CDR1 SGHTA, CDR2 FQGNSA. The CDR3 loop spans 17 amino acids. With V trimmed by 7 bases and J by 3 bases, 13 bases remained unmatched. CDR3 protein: CASTIGGSSGRTDTQYF. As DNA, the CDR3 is TGTGCCAGCACTATAGGGGGGAGTAGCGGGAGGACAGATACGCAGTATTTT.

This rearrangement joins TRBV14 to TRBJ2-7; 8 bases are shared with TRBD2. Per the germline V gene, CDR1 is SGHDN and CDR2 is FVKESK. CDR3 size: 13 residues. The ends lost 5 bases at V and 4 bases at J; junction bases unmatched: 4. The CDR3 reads CASSSAGVYEQYF. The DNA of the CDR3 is TGTGCCAGCAGCTCAGCGGGAGTGTACGAGCAGTACTTC.

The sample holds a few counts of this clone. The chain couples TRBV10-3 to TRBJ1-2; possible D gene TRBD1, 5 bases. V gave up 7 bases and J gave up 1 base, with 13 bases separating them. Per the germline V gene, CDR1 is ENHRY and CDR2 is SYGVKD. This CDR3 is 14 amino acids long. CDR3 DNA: TGTGCCATCAAGCCGGGGGGGGATAACTATGGCTACACCTTC. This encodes CAIKPGGDNYGYTF.

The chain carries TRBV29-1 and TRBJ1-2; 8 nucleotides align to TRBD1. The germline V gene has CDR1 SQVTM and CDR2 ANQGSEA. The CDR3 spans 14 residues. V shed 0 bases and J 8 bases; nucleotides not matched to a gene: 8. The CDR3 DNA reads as TGCAGCGTTGAAGATGGCCCAACAGGGGGGGGCTACACCTTC. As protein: CSVEDGPTGGGYTF.

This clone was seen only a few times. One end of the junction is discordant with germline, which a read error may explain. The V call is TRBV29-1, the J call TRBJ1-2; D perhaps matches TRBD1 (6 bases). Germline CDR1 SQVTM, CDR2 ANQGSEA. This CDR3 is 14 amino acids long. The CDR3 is CSVEVRGADYGYTF. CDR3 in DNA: TGCAGCGTCGAAGTCAGGGGCGCCGACTATGGCTACACCTTC.